Shown below are 10 T cell receptor beta chains from a single sample sequenced in a study of response to subunit inactivated influenza vaccine. TCRdb reprocessed the RT-PCR reads via MiXCR and lists one record per CDR3 protein. Of about 500,000 distinct CDR3 sequences in the sample, about 15% are singletons; the top ten hold roughly 3.1%. The material was CD4+ T cells sorted from PBMCs, obtained roughly 24 months after vaccination. Receptors originate from a man between 50 and 75 years old who received an inactivated influenza vaccine.

This clonotype was detected ten times or more. The V call is TRBV29-1, the J call TRBJ1-1; D is ambiguous. V was trimmed by 7 bases and J by 8 bases, leaving 5 bases between them. Germline CDR1 reads SQVTM; CDR2 reads ANQGSEA. The CDR3 totals 8 residues. The CDR3 region has the DNA TGCAGCGCAAGAGAAGCTTTCTTT. Its protein is CSAREAFF.

This clonotype has just a few counts. This sequence joins TRBV6-2 or TRBV6-3 and TRBJ1-1, with TRBD1 matching over 7 bases. The CDR3 consists of 14 residues. Trimming cost V 4 bases and J 6 bases; bases outside gene matches: 8. Germline CDR1 MNHEY, CDR2 SVGEGT. The CDR3 DNA sequence: TGTGCCAGCAGTTCCCGACAGGGAGGACCTGAAGCTTTCTTT. Translated: CASSSRQGGPEAFF.

This clonotype was found a few times. The gene calls are TRBV6-2 or TRBV6-3 and TRBJ2-2; D gene unclear. V lost 7 bases to trimming and J lost 0 bases, with 15 bases between them. The CDR3 contains 16 residues. Per germline, CDR1 MNHEY and CDR2 SVGEGT. The chain's CDR3 is CASTKISFANTGELFF. The CDR3 coding sequence is TGTGCCAGCACCAAAATCAGTTTCGCGAACACCGGGGAGCTGTTTTTT.

The chain has TRBV27 and TRBJ2-1; D not certain. Between the trimmed V and J ends, which lost 4 bases and 2 bases, there was a span of 12 bases. This CDR3 region has 15 residues. The germline gives CDR1 MNHEY, CDR2 SMNVEV (reference sequence). The CDR3 bases are TGTGCCAGCAGTTCCCGTACTTCCACCTACAATGAGCAGTTCTTC. Amino acid sequence: CASSSRTSTYNEQFF.

This clonotype showed up many times. The chain has TRBV3-1 and TRBJ2-3; a possible D gene is TRBD1 (6 bases). Trimming stripped 4 bases from V and 0 bases from J, with 17 bases between. This CDR3 has 17 residues. CDR1 and CDR2 (germline): LGHDT, YNNKEL (reference sequence). The DNA for the CDR3 is TGTGCCAGCAGCCCCGTGAGGGGGACACCTAGCACAGATACGCAGTATTTT. It specifies CASSPVRGTPSTDTQYF.

The sample holds a few counts of this clonotype. This chain joins TRBV4-1 and TRBJ1-3; TRBD1 might be the D (5 bases). The length of the CDR3 is 13 residues. The germline V and J ends were trimmed by 0 bases and 9 bases, with 9 bases remaining between them. The germline gives CDR1 MGHRA, CDR2 YSYEKL. The CDR3 DNA reads TGCGCCAGCAGCCAAGAGGAGGGGTCCACCATATATTTT. Residues: CASSQEEGSTIYF.

This clonotype came up a few times. The chain uses TRBV6-5 and TRBJ1-4; D gene ambiguous. The CDR3 has 13 amino acids. Per germline, CDR1 MNHEY and CDR2 SVGAGI. The V and J ends lost 2 bases and 6 bases respectively, with 7 bases between them. Here the CDR3 DNA reads TGTGCCAGCAGTTACCGGCAAGATGAAAAACTGTTTTTT. Its protein product is CASSYRQDEKLFF.

This clonotype has ten or more counts. The CDR3, as DNA: TGTGCCACCGGGCAGGGGGCTGACACCGGGGAGCTGTTTTTT. This codes for CATGQGADTGELFF. The J gene is TRBJ2-2, the V gene TRBV10-3; TRBD1 agrees at 8 bases. CDR3 size: 14 residues. Germline-derived CDR1 and CDR2 are ENHRY and SYGVKD. The V and J ends lost 10 bases and 3 bases, in that order; junction bases with no gene match: 7.

This clonotype was counted only a few times. The rearrangement links TRBV5-5 to TRBJ2-1; 10 bases match TRBD2. Trimming cost V 4 bases and J 8 bases; bases outside gene matches: 12. The germline CDR1 and CDR2 sequences are SGHKS and YYEKEE (reference sequence). CDR3 size: 16 residues. In nucleotides, the CDR3 is TGTGCCAGCAGCGTGTCACTAGCGGGAAGCCTTGATGAGCAGTTCTTC. This codes for CASSVSLAGSLDEQFF.

J is TRBJ2-1 and V is TRBV12-3 or TRBV12-4, with 9 bases lining up with TRBD2. V dropped 5 bases and J dropped 8; count of bases not matched to a gene: 13. This CDR3 spans 16 amino acids. The CDR3, as DNA: TGTGCCAGCAGTACCTTAGCGGGAGTCCCCCAGGATGAGCAGTTCTTC. It yields the protein CASSTLAGVPQDEQFF.